This T cell receptor beta chain was observed in a study of PD-L1 blockade in urothelial cancer. For the study at large: Males with bladder-origin urothelial cancer constituted about 85% of the 29 patients.

The CDR3 is 16 residues long. V lost 0 bases and J 0 bases, leaving 10 bases between the germline ends. Germline V lookup: CDR1 ENHRY, CDR2 SYGVKD. This table comes from immunoSEQ multiplex PCR, and its TCRdb copy is limited to in-frame clones, with some not included. The table lists approximately 50,000 clones, 70% to 90% of them singletons, with approximately 7.1% in the top ten. Material: PBMCs, obtained around atezolizumab (anti-PD-L1) treatment. The TCR originated in a man aged 60-69 years with urothelial cancer. The chain joins TRBV10-3 to TRBJ2-3; tentatively, D is TRBD2 (6 bases). DNA of the CDR3: TGTGCCATCAGTGAGTCGCGGGCGGGGAGCACAGATACGCAGTATTTT. It codes for CAISESRAGSTDTQYF.